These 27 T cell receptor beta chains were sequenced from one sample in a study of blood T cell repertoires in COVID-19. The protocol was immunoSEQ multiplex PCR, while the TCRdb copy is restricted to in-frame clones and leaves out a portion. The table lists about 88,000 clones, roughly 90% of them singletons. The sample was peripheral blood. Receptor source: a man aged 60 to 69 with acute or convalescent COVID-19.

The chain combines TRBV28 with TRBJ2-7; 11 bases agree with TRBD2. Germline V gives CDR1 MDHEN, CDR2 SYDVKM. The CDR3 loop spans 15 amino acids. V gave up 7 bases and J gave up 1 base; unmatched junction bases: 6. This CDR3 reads CASNLPSGRSYEQYF. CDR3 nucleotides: TGTGCCAGCAACCTTCCTAGCGGGAGGTCCTACGAGCAGTACTTC.

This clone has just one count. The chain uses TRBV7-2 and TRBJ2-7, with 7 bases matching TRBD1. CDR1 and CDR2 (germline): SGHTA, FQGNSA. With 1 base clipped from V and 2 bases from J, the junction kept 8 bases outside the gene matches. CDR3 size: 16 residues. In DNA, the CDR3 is TGTGCCAGCAGCTTAGAGGTTCCAGGGGGACCCTACGAGCAGTACTTC. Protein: CASSLEVPGGPYEQYF.

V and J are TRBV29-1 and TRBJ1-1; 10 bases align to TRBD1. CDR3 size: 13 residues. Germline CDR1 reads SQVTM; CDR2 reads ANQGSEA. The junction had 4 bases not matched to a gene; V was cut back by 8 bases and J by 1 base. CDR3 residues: CSPRTGGNTEAFF. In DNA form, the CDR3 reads TGCAGCCCGCGGACAGGGGGGAACACTGAAGCTTTCTTT.

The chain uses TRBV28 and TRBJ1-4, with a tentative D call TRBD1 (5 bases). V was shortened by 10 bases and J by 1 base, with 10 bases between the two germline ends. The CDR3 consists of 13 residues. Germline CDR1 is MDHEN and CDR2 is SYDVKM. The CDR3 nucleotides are TGTGCCACCCGACAGCTAACTAATGAAAAACTGTTTTTT. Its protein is CATRQLTNEKLFF.

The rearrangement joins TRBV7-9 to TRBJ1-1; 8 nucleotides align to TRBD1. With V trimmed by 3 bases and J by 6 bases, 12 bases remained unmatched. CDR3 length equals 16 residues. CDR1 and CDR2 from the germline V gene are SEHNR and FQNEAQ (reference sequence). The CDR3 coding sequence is TGTGCCAGCAGCTTGGAGGCAAGGCAGGGGGCCGCTGAAGCTTTCTTT. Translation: CASSLEARQGAAEAFF.

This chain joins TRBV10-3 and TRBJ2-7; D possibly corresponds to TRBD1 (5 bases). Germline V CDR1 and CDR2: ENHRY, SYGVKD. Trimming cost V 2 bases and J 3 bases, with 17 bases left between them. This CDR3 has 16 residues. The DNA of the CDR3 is TGTGCCATCAGTGAGGACAGATTCTCTTCTCTCTACGAGCAGTACTTC. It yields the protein CAISEDRFSSLYEQYF.

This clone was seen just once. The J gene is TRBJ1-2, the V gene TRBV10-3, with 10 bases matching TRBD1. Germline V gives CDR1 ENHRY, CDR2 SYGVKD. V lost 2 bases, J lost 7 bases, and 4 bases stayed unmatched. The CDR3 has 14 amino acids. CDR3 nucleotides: TGTGCCATCAGTGAGGGACAGGGGGGCTCTGGCTACACCTTC. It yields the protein CAISEGQGGSGYTF.

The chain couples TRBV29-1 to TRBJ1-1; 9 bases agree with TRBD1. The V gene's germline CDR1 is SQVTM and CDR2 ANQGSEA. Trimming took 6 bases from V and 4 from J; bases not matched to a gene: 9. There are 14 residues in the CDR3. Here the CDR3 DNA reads TGCAGCGTGGGACAGGGAGGTTCTCGCACTGAAGCTTTCTTT. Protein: CSVGQGGSRTEAFF. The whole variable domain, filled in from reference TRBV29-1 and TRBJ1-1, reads SAVISQKPSRDICQRGTSLTIQCQVDSQVTMMFWYRQQPGQSLTLIATANQGSEATYESGFVIDKFPISRPNLTFSTLTVSNMSPEDSSIYLCSVGQGGSRTEAFFGQGTRLTVV.

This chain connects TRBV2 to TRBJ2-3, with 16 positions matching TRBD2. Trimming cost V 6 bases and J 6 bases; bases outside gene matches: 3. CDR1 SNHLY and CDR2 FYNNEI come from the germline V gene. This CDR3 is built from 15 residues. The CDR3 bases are TGTGCCAGCAGCCCGGGACTAGCGGGAGGGGATACGCAGTATTTT. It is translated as CASSPGLAGGDTQYF.

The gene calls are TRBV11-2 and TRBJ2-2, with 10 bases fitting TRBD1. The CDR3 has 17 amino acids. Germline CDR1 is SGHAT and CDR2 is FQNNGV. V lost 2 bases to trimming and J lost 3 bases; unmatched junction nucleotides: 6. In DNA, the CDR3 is TGTGCCAGCAGCTTACCCCGGACAGGGGGGGACACCGGGGAGCTGTTTTTT. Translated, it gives CASSLPRTGGDTGELFF.

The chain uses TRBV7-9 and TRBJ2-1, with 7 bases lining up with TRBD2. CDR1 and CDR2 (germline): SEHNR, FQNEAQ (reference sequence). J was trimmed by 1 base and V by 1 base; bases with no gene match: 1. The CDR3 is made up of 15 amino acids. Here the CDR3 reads CASSLVAGSYNEQFF. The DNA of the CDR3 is TGTGCCAGCAGCTTAGTAGCGGGTTCCTACAATGAGCAGTTCTTC.

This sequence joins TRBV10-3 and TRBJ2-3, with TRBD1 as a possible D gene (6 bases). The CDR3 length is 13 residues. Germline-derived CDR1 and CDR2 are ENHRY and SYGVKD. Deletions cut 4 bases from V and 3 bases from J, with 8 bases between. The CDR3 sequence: CAISAGDTDTQYF. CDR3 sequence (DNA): TGTGCCATCAGTGCAGGGGATACAGATACGCAGTATTTT.

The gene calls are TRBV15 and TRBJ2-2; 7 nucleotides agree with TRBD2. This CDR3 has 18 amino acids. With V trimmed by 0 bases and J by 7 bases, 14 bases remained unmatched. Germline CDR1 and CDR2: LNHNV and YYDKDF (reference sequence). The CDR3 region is CATSRDRGGGDPFGELFF. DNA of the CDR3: TGTGCCACCAGCAGAGATCGGGGCGGGGGAGATCCTTTCGGGGAGCTGTTTTTT.

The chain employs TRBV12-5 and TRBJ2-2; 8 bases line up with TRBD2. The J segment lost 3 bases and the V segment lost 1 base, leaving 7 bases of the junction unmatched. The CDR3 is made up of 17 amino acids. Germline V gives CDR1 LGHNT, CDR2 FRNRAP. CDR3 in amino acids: CASGLALAGGDTGELFF. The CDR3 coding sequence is TGTGCTAGTGGTTTGGCCCTAGCGGGTGGGGACACCGGGGAGCTGTTTTTT.

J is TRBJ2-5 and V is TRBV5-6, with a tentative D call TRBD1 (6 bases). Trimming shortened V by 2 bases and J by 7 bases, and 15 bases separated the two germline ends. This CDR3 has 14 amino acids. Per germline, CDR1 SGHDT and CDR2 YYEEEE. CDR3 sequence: CASSFQGRGGTQYF. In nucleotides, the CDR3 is TGTGCCAGCAGCTTCCAGGGGCGAGGGGGGACCCAGTACTTC.

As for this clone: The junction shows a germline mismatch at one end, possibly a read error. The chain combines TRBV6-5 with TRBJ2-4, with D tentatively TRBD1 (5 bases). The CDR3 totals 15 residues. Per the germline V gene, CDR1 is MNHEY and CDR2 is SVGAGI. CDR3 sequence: CASSYEFGARNIQYF. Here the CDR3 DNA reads TGTGCCAGCAGTTACGAGTTTGGGGCCAGAAACATTCAGTACTTC.

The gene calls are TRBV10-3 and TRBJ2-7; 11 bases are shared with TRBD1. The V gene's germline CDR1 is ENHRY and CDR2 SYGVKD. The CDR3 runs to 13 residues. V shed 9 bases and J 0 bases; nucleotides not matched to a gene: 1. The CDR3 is CAMGTGGSYEQYF. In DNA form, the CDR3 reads TGTGCCATGGGGACAGGGGGCTCCTACGAGCAGTACTTC.

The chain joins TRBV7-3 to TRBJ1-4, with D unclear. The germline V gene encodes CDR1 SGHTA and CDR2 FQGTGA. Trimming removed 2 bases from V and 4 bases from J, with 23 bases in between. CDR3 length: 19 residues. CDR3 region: CASSLPQMNGCRNNEKLFF. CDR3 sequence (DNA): TGTGCCAGCAGCTTACCACAGATGAATGGGTGTAGGAATAATGAAAAACTGTTTTTT.

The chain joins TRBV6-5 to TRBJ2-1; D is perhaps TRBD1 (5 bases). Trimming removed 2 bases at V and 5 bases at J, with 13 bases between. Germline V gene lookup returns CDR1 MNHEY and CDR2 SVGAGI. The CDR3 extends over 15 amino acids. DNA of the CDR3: TGTGCCAGCAGTTACGGACAACCACTAAACAATGAGCAGTTCTTC. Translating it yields CASSYGQPLNNEQFF.

The CDR3: CASSLNRGGSNQPQHF. The CDR3 DNA is TGTGCCAGCAGCCTCAACAGGGGCGGTTCCAATCAGCCCCAGCATTTT. The chain couples TRBV7-2 to TRBJ1-5, with 7 bases aligning to TRBD1. This CDR3 region has 16 residues. Germline CDR1 reads SGHTA; CDR2 reads FQGNSA. V dropped 5 bases and J dropped 3; count of bases not matched to a gene: 10.

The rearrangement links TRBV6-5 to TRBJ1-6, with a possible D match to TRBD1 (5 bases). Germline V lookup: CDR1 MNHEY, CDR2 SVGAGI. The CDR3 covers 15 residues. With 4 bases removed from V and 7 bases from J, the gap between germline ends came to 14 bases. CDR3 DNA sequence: TGTGCCAGCAGTTCCAGACAGTACTCGAATTCACCCCTCCACTTT. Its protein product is CASSSRQYSNSPLHF.

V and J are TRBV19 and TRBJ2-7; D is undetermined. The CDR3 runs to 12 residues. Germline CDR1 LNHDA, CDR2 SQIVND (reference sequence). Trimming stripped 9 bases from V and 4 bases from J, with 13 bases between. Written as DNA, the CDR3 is TGTGCCAGCTCTGAAAGCCCGTACGAGCAGTACTTC. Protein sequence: CASSESPYEQYF.

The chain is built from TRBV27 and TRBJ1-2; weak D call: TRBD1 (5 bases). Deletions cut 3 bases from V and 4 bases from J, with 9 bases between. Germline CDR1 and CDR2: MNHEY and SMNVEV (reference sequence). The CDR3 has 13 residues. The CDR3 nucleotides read TGTGCCAGCAGTTTGAATCAGGGCTATGGCTACACCTTC. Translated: CASSLNQGYGYTF.

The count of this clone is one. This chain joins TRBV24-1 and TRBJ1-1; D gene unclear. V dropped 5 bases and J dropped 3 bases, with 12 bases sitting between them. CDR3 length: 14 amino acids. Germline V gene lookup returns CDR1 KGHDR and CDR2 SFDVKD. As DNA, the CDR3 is TGTGCCACCAGTGCTAGAGGCATGGACACTGAAGCTTTCTTT. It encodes CATSARGMDTEAFF.

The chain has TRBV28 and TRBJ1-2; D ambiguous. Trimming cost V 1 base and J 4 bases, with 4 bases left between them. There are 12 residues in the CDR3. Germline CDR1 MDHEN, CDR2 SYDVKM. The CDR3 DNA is TGTGCCAGCAGTTTATACGGCTATGGCTACACCTTC. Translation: CASSLYGYGYTF.

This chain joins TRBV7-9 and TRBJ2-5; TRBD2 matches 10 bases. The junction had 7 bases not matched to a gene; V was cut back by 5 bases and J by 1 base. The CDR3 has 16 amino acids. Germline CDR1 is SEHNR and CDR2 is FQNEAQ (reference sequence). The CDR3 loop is CASSPGLAVTQETQYF. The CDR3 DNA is TGTGCCAGCAGCCCAGGACTAGCGGTAACCCAAGAGACCCAGTACTTC.

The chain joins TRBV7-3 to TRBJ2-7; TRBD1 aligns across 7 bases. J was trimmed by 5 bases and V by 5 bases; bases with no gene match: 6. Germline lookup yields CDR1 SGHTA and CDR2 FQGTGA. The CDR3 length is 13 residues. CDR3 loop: CASSLTRGNEQYF. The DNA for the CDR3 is TGTGCCAGCAGCCTGACCAGGGGGAACGAGCAGTACTTC.